This TCR beta chain was sequenced during a study of blood T cell repertoires in COVID-19. Study context: The United States, Italy and Spain supplied acute and convalescent COVID-19 samples. PBMCs, B-cell-depleted T cells, or T cells provided the cDNA or gDNA that made up the material.

This CDR3 is 14 amino acids long. CDR1 and CDR2 (germline): LNHDA, SQIVND (reference sequence). The V end was cut by 3 bases, the J end by 4 bases, with 12 bases between. In the original analysis: Amplifying reference gene primers gave estimates of nucleated cell counts. Clones were read by immunoSEQ multiplex PCR, and TCRdb kept only the in-frame ones, dropping some. V and J calls plus clone size are reproduced from that table; the DNA served to infer D and trimming. Of 200,000 to 300,000 clones listed, 75% to 90% are singletons. The chain couples TRBV19 to TRBJ1-1; D perhaps matches TRBD1 (5 bases). The TCR originated in a woman aged 40 to 49 with acute or convalescent COVID-19. Sequenced material: peripheral blood. The CDR3: CASSMEGSTTEAFF. In nucleotides, the CDR3 is TGTGCCAGTAGTATGGAGGGGTCAACCACTGAAGCTTTCTTT. Supplemented by reference TRBV19 and TRBJ1-1, the full variable domain reads DGGITQSPKYLFRKEGQNVTLSCEQNLNHDAMYWYRQDPGQGLRLIYYSQIVNDFQKGDIAEGYSVSREKKESFPLTVTSAQKNPTAFYLCASSMEGSTTEAFFGQGTRLTVV.